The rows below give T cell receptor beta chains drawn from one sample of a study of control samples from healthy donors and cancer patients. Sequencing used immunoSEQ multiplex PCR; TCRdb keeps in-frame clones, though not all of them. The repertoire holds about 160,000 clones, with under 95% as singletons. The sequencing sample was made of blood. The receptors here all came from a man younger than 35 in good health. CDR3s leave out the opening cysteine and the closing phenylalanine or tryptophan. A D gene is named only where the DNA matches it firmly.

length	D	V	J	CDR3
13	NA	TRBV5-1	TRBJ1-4	ASSLSQGTNEKLF
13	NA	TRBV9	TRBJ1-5	ASSVGQGPNQPQH
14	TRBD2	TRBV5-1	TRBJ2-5	ASSSLRREGRETQY
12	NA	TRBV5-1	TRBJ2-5	ASSLMLSGETQY
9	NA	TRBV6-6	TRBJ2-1	ASREGGEQF
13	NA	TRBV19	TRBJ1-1	ASQKSVLTATEAF
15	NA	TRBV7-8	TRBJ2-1	ASSSGGAGPSYNEQF
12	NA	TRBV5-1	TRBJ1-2	ASSLIGGTYGYT
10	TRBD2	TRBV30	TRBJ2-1	AWSRLAGKQF
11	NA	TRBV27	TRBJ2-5	ASSLRSRETQY
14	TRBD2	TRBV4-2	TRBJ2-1	ASSRGSGGASNEQF
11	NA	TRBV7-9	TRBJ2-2	ASSLLGTGELF
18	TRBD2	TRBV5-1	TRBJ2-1	ASSRRGTSGGPSSYNEQF
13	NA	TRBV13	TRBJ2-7	ASSLARGPAYEQY
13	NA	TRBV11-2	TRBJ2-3	ASSLMRGGTDTQY
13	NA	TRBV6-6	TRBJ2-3	ASSYVGREADTQY
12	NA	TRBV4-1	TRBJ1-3	ASSQVSGPDTIY
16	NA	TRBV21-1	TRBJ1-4	ASSGHVTQLMGGSKLF
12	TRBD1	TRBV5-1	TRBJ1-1	ASSPTGGSTEAF
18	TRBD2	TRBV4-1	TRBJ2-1	ASSQEGTSGVGSSYNEQF
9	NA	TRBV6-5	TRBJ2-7	ASRDQIEQY
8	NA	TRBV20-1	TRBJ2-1	SAMDYEQF
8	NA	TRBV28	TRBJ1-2	ASLGSGYT
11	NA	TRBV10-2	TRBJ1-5	ASCRDSNQPQH
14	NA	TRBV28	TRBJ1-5	ASSLRSSYSNQPQH
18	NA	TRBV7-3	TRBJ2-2	ASSVHPGPGSAANTGELF
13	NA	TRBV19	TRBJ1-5	ASSPGTLGNQPQH
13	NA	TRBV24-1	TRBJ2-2	ATSDRRTNTGELF
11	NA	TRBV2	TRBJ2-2	ASQSRGFGELF
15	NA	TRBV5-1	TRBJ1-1	ASTLWALGQRSTEAF
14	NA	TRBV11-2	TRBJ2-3	ASSLDRGAGSDTQY
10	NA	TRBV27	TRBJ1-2	ASSGGWYGYT
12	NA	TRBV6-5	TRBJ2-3	ASSSSLSTDTQY
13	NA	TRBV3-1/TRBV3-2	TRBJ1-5	ASSQNSESNQPQH
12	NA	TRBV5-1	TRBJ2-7	ASSLDTSSYEQY
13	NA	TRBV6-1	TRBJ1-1	ASSENRELGTEAF
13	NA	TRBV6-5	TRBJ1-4	ASSYRREEGEKLF
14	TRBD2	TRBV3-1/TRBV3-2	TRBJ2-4	ASSLRGAGEKDIQY
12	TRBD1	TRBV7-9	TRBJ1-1	ASSLFGQGTEAF
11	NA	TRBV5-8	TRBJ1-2	ASRGGGPYGYT
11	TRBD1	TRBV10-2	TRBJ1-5	ASTRDRDQPQH
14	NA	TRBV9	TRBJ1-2	ASSDQRRGGNYGYT
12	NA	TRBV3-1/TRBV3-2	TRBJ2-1	ASSLLPGNNEQF
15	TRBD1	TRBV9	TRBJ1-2	ASSLEAIRQGIYGYT
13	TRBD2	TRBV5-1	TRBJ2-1	ASSLTSGGYNEQF
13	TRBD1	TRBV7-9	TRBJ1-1	ASSLSPGGNTEAF